The 28 T cell receptor beta chains presented below share a single source sample, sequenced in a study of shared clonotypes between healthy human individuals. Profiling relied on immunoSEQ multiplex PCR, and the TCRdb table lists in-frame clones only, not all of them. The sample shows a few million clones, 80% to 95% of them seen only once. The sample consisted of naive CD4+ T cells from PBMCs. Indicated subset: CD45RA+ positively selected. These TCRs come from a man younger than 35 in good health. Some clones in this sample may be carry-over from other donors' samples.

Only one count was recorded for this clone. This chain connects TRBV19 to TRBJ2-3, with a possible D match to TRBD2 (5 bases). The CDR3 runs to 15 residues. Germline V gene data show CDR1 as LNHDA and CDR2 as SQIVND (reference sequence). V lost 3 bases and J lost 1, with 11 bases in between. The CDR3 loop reads CASSIERTRTDTQYF. The CDR3 DNA sequence: TGTGCCAGTAGTATCGAGCGGACCCGCACAGATACGCAGTATTTT.

The V gene is TRBV7-3, the J gene TRBJ2-1, with D possibly called TRBD1 or TRBD2 (5 bases each). The V gene lost 5 bases and the J gene lost 8 bases, with 16 bases spanning the gap. The germline gives CDR1 SGHTA, CDR2 FQGTGA. This CDR3 has 14 amino acids. The CDR3 nucleotides are TGTGCCAGCAGCCGAGGGGCACTTTTCGATGAGCAGTTCTTC. Translating it yields CASSRGALFDEQFF.

The V gene is TRBV15, the J gene TRBJ2-3; 7 bases match TRBD2. This CDR3 has 13 residues. The V and J ends lost 9 bases and 4 bases, in that order; junction bases with no gene match: 7. CDR1 and CDR2 from the germline V gene are LNHNV and YYDKDF (reference sequence). DNA for the CDR3: TGTGCCACGGCTGCGGGAGTGGCAGATACGCAGTATTTT. Protein product: CATAAGVADTQYF.

This clone was seen a single time. V is TRBV2 and J is TRBJ1-1; 8 bases fit TRBD1. After removal of 7 bases from V and 5 bases from J, the junction contained 6 bases not matched to a gene. CDR1 and CDR2 from the germline V gene are SNHLY and FYNNEI. This CDR3 is 13 amino acids long. CDR3 nucleotide sequence: TGTGCCAGCATCCGACAGGGGTTGACTGAAGCTTTCTTT. Its protein is CASIRQGLTEAFF.

This clone was counted once. This sample includes further DNA sequences coding for the same CDR3. CDR3 DNA sequence: TGTGCCAGCAGTTTATTACGGGGCAGAGAGACCCAGTACTTC. This encodes CASSLLRGRETQYF. V is TRBV28 and J is TRBJ2-5; D possibly uses TRBD1 or TRBD2 (5 bases each). CDR1 is MDHEN, CDR2 SYDVKM, per germline. The CDR3 totals 14 residues. Trimming stripped 1 base from V and 4 bases from J, with 10 bases between.

The chain links TRBV28 to TRBJ2-3, with D perhaps matching TRBD2 (5 bases). CDR3 length: 16 amino acids. Trimming stripped 3 bases from V and 4 bases from J, with 17 bases between. CDR1 is MDHEN, CDR2 SYDVKM, per germline. The CDR3 is CASSLGSREGSDTQYF. The CDR3, as DNA: TGTGCCAGCAGTTTGGGTAGCCGGGAAGGGTCAGATACGCAGTATTTT.

The chain has TRBV11-1 and TRBJ1-1; D is undetermined. This CDR3 comprises 13 residues. V was cut by 2 bases and J by 5 bases, with 9 bases left in between. The V gene's germline CDR1 is SGHAT and CDR2 FQDESV (reference sequence). The CDR3 loop reads CASSLMVATEAFF. As DNA, the CDR3 is TGTGCCAGCAGCTTAATGGTGGCTACTGAAGCTTTCTTT. The full variable domain, rest sourced from reference TRBV11-1 and TRBJ1-1, is EAEVAQSPRYKITEKSQAVAFWCDPISGHATLYWYRQILGQGPELLVQFQDESVVDDSQLPKDRFSAERLKGVDSTLKIQPAELGDSAMYLCASSLMVATEAFFGQGTRLTVV.

The chain joins TRBV28 to TRBJ2-7, with no clear D. CDR1 is MDHEN and CDR2 is SYDVKM in the germline V gene. The CDR3 sequence is 12 residues long. The V end lost 7 bases, the J end lost 3 bases, and 10 bases lay between the germline ends. In nucleotides, the CDR3 is TGTGCCAGCAACATAAATGTCTACGAGCAGTACTTC. This encodes CASNINVYEQYF.

This chain uses TRBV19 with TRBJ2-2; the D gene is possibly TRBD2 (6 bases). Germline CDR1 LNHDA, CDR2 SQIVND (reference sequence). This CDR3 contains 20 residues. Trimming removed 4 bases at V and 0 bases at J, with 24 bases between. The CDR3 reads CASSTGRWTIAQPNTGELFF. The CDR3 nucleotides are TGTGCCAGTAGTACGGGACGGTGGACTATAGCCCAACCGAACACCGGGGAGCTGTTTTTT.

To note about this clone: The same CDR3 also results from other DNA sequences found in this sample. The chain is built from TRBV5-1 and TRBJ2-2; TRBD1 might be the D (5 bases). Trimming stripped 0 bases from V and 3 bases from J, with 9 bases between. Germline V gene lookup returns CDR1 SGHRS and CDR2 YFSETQ. The CDR3 has 15 amino acids. The CDR3 DNA is TGCGCCAGCAGCTTGGTGGTAGGGGACACCGGGGAGCTGTTTTTT. Its protein is CASSLVVGDTGELFF. Based on the CDR3 plus reference TRBV5-1 and TRBJ2-2, the full variable domain is KAGVTQTPRYLIKTRGQQVTLSCSPISGHRSVSWYQQTPGQGLQFLFEYFSETQRNKGNFPGRFSGRQFSNSRSEMNVSTLELGDSALYLCASSLVVGDTGELFFGEGSRLTVL.

This rearrangement joins TRBV30 to TRBJ1-2; possible D gene TRBD1, 5 bases. This CDR3 comprises 13 residues. The germline gives CDR1 GTSNPN, CDR2 SVGIG (reference sequence). The V gene lost 2 bases and the J gene lost 7 bases, with 14 bases spanning the gap. CDR3 bases: TGTGCCTGGAGTTCAGGGATTGGATTTGGCTACACCTTC. Protein sequence: CAWSSGIGFGYTF.

A remark on this clone: This CDR3 is also generated by other DNA sequences in the sample. This rearrangement joins TRBV5-1 to TRBJ2-1; D ambiguous. The V end lost 0 bases, the J end lost 4 bases, and 8 bases lay between the germline ends. Looked up from germline, CDR1 is SGHRS and CDR2 is YFSETQ. The CDR3 extends over 14 amino acids. CDR3 in amino acids: CASSLGTLYNEQFF. CDR3 nucleotides: TGCGCCAGCAGCTTGGGAACTCTATACAATGAGCAGTTCTTC.

This clone is a singleton in its sample. Other nucleotide sequences in the sample specify the same CDR3. The chain carries TRBV13 and TRBJ2-7; D call uncertain. Germline V gene sequence: CDR1 PRHDT, CDR2 FYEKMQ (reference sequence). Trimming cost V 0 bases and J 2 bases, with 8 bases left between them. This CDR3 is 14 amino acids long. The CDR3 coding sequence is TGTGCCAGCAGCTTAGGGCAGGATCCCTACGAGCAGTACTTC. Its protein product is CASSLGQDPYEQYF.

With respect to this clone: At one end the junction does not follow the germline gene, possibly because of a read error. Other DNA sequences in the same sample also yield this CDR3. The rearrangement links TRBV4-3 to TRBJ1-1; the D is unclear. Germline V gene sequence: CDR1 LGHNA, CDR2 YSLEER. The CDR3 extends over 13 amino acids. CDR3 sequence reads: CASAAQMNTEAFF. In DNA form, the CDR3 reads TGCGCCAGCGCCGCTCAAATGAACACTGAAGCTTTTTTT.

The genes are TRBV9 and TRBJ2-7, with TRBD1 matching over 9 bases. Losses at the gene ends were 3 bases for V and 9 bases for J; bases not matched to a gene: 10. The CDR3 consists of 14 residues. CDR1 SGDLS and CDR2 YYNGEE come from the germline V gene. In DNA, the CDR3 is TGTGCCAGCAGCGCTCAGGACAGGGGATTGGGGCAGTACTTC. Residues: CASSAQDRGLGQYF. Filled out from reference TRBV9 and TRBJ2-7, the complete variable domain reads DSGVTQTPKHLITATGQRVTLRCSPRSGDLSVYWYQQSLDQGLQFLIQYYNGEERAKGNILERFSAQQFPDLHSELNLSSLELGDSALYFCASSAQDRGLGQYFGPGTRLTVT.

The V and J genes are TRBV6-1 and TRBJ2-1, with 8 nucleotides matching TRBD2. The length of the CDR3 is 15 residues. Per germline, CDR1 MNHNS and CDR2 SASEGT. The V gene end was trimmed by 8 bases and the J gene end by 3 bases; junction bases not matched to a gene: 9. The CDR3 bases are TGTGCCAGCTTTCGGATTAGCGGGAACTACAATGAGCAGTTCTTC. This gives the protein CASFRISGNYNEQFF.

The chain has TRBV25-1 and TRBJ2-7; 9 bases map to TRBD2. J gave up 2 bases and V 8 bases, and 10 bases lay outside the gene matches. The germline V gene has CDR1 MGHDK and CDR2 SYGVNS. The CDR3 is made up of 15 amino acids. This chain's CDR3 is CASSYSGRKTYEQYF. The CDR3 DNA reads TGTGCCAGCTCATACAGCGGGAGGAAAACCTACGAGCAGTACTTC.

The V gene is TRBV27, the J gene TRBJ2-3; D gene uncertain. Germline V gene sequence: CDR1 MNHEY, CDR2 SMNVEV (reference sequence). The CDR3 is 13 residues long. The V end lost 0 bases, the J end lost 6 bases, and 7 bases lay between the germline ends. The CDR3 protein is CASSLSYVDTQYF. CDR3 DNA sequence: TGTGCCAGCAGTTTATCCTACGTGGATACGCAGTATTTT.

CDR3 nucleotide sequence: TGTGCCAGCAGTTACTCGGCGGCGCACCATTCCTACGAGCAGTACTTC. It yields the protein CASSYSAAHHSYEQYF. V is TRBV6-5 and J is TRBJ2-7; the D is unclear. Between the trimmed V and J ends, which lost 0 bases and 1 base, there was a span of 13 bases. Germline-derived CDR1 and CDR2 are MNHEY and SVGAGI. There are 16 residues in the CDR3.

The rearrangement links TRBV15 to TRBJ2-2, with D possibly being TRBD1 (5 bases). The CDR3 consists of 14 residues. CDR1 LNHNV and CDR2 YYDKDF come from the germline V gene (reference sequence). Trimming removed 3 bases at V and 4 bases at J, with 9 bases between. Here the CDR3 reads CATSRRQFTGELFF. CDR3 in DNA: TGTGCCACCAGCAGGAGACAGTTCACCGGGGAGCTGTTTTTT.

This rearrangement joins TRBV4-2 to TRBJ1-2; TRBD1 might be the D (5 bases). This CDR3 region has 15 residues. The germline CDR1 and CDR2 sequences are LGHNA and YNFKEQ. The ends were cut back, 0 bases at V and 4 bases at J, with 12 bases in the middle. The CDR3 protein is CASSQDPGGIYGYTF. CDR3 nucleotides: TGTGCCAGCAGCCAAGATCCCGGGGGAATCTATGGCTACACCTTC.

V usage is TRBV19 and J usage is TRBJ2-7; D is perhaps TRBD1 or TRBD2 (6 bases each). Trimming shortened V by 5 bases and J by 3 bases, and 11 bases separated the two germline ends. This CDR3 comprises 13 residues. The V gene's germline CDR1 is LNHDA and CDR2 SQIVND (reference sequence). The CDR3 DNA follows: TGTGCCAGTAGTGAGGGGGGAGGCTACGAGCAGTACTTC. This encodes CASSEGGGYEQYF.

This chain links TRBV28 with TRBJ1-5, with D possibly TRBD1 on 5 matching bases. Germline V CDR1 and CDR2: MDHEN, SYDVKM. The germline V and J ends were trimmed by 6 bases and 4 bases, with 19 bases remaining between them. This CDR3 is built from 16 residues. DNA for the CDR3: TGTGCCAGCAGCCTCTCGATAGGGGCCCCTAATCAGCCCCAGCATTTT. Amino acids: CASSLSIGAPNQPQHF. The complete variable domain, with remaining parts taken from reference TRBV28 and TRBJ1-5, reads DVKVTQSSRYLVKRTGEKVFLECVQDMDHENMFWYRQDPGLGLRLIYFSYDVKMKEKGDIPEGYSVSREKKERFSLILESASTNQTSMYLCASSLSIGAPNQPQHFGDGTRLSIL.

The chain employs TRBV27 and TRBJ2-7; no firm D call. V lost 2 bases and J 4 bases, leaving 9 bases between the germline ends. CDR1 MNHEY and CDR2 SMNVEV come from the germline V gene (reference sequence). The CDR3 is made up of 13 amino acids. CDR3 in amino acids: CASSLKIAYEQYF. CDR3 bases: TGTGCCAGCAGTTTAAAGATCGCGTACGAGCAGTACTTC.

The chain uses TRBV7-9 and TRBJ1-1; 9 positions agree with TRBD1. The germline V gene encodes CDR1 SEHNR and CDR2 FQNEAQ (reference sequence). The ends lost 3 bases at V and 4 bases at J; junction bases unmatched: 6. The CDR3 length is 15 residues. The CDR3 bases are TGTGCCAGCAGCTTTATACAGGGGGCTCCCACTGAAGCTTTCTTT. Its translation is CASSFIQGAPTEAFF.

The rearrangement joins TRBV2 to TRBJ2-7; D is undetermined. CDR3 length: 13 amino acids. CDR1 SNHLY and CDR2 FYNNEI come from the germline V gene. V was pared by 0 bases and J by 7 bases, with 10 bases between. The CDR3 protein is CASSEASWEEQYF. The CDR3 region has the DNA TGTGCCAGCAGTGAAGCTAGTTGGGAAGAGCAGTACTTC.

The DNA for the CDR3 is TGTGCCAGCAGCCAAGAGGGCGCCGTACGGGAACGACTCCACACAGATACGCAGTATTTT. This codes for CASSQEGAVRERLHTDTQYF. V and J are TRBV4-2 and TRBJ2-3; the D gene is possibly TRBD2 (5 bases). Deletions cut 0 bases from V and 2 bases from J, with 24 bases between. Looked up from germline, CDR1 is LGHNA and CDR2 is YNFKEQ. CDR3 size: 20 residues.

This chain uses TRBV19 with TRBJ2-6; 9 bases align to TRBD1. Germline CDR1 is LNHDA and CDR2 is SQIVND (reference sequence). With 6 bases clipped from V and 1 base from J, the junction kept 7 bases outside the gene matches. The CDR3 consists of 17 residues. CDR3 sequence: CASRTGTGLSGANVLTF. The DNA of the CDR3 is TGTGCCAGTAGGACCGGGACAGGGTTATCTGGGGCCAACGTCCTGACTTTC.